This T cell receptor beta chain was sequenced during a study of blood T cell repertoires in COVID-19. The protocol was immunoSEQ multiplex PCR, while the TCRdb copy is restricted to in-frame clones and leaves out a portion. The data contain around 230,000 clones, around 90% of them singletons. J gave up 0 bases and V 0 bases, and 2 bases lay outside the gene matches. In germline, CDR1 is LGHNT, CDR2 FRNRAP. The CDR3 contains 16 residues. This clone was seen just once. This clonotype originated in a man aged 60 to 69 who had recovered from COVID-19. Sequenced: peripheral blood. The chain joins TRBV12-5 to TRBJ2-1, with 7 bases lining up with TRBD2. Written as DNA, the CDR3 is TGTGCTAGTGGTTTGGTAAGCGGGAACTCCTACAATGAGCAGTTCTTC. It translates to CASGLVSGNSYNEQFF.